These 10 T cell receptor beta chains were sequenced from one sample in a study of T-cell reconstitution after alpha-beta-depleted transplantation in children. During its preparation, the TCRbeta library received unique molecular identifiers. TCRdb called the PCR reads again in MiXCR, with one record for every CDR3 protein. This sample has approximately 500,000 distinct CDR3 sequences, with under 12% found just once. Material: PBMCs, obtained before TCRalphabeta/CD19-depleted stem cell transplant. The receptors stem from a child aged 2-15 years with inherited bone marrow failure, due to receive a stem cell transplant.

This clonotype was seen a handful of times. The CDR3 DNA is TGTGCCAGCAGCTCTCCCGAGACAGGGAACTATGGCTACACCTTC. Protein product: CASSSPETGNYGYTF. The chain employs TRBV28 and TRBJ1-2; 7 nucleotides line up with TRBD1. V gave up 6 bases and J gave up 2 bases; unmatched junction bases: 9. CDR1 MDHEN and CDR2 SYDVKM come from the germline V gene. The CDR3 runs to 15 residues.

The CDR3 spells CASSSLGGLAGAKDTQYF. DNA of the CDR3: TGTGCCAGCAGCTCGTTGGGGGGACTAGCGGGAGCGAAAGATACGCAGTATTTT. This rearrangement joins TRBV11-2 to TRBJ2-3, with 14 bases identical to TRBD2. J gave up 5 bases and V 4 bases, and 11 bases lay outside the gene matches. From germline, CDR1 is SGHAT and CDR2 FQNNGV. This CDR3 region has 18 residues.

The table lists this clonotype with many counts. The genes are TRBV11-1 and TRBJ2-1, with D possibly being TRBD1 (6 bases). This CDR3 is 19 amino acids long. V lost 2 bases and J lost 6, with 26 bases in between. CDR1 is SGHAT and CDR2 is FQDESV in the germline V gene (reference sequence). In DNA, the CDR3 is TGTGCCAGCAGCTTAAAAGGCTCAGGGGCCTCGGGATTTAGCAATGAGCAGTTCTTC. The encoded protein is CASSLKGSGASGFSNEQFF.

Ten or more counts support this clonotype. Germline and junction disagree at one end, which may indicate a read error. This sequence joins TRBV5-1 and TRBJ2-7; 11 positions match TRBD2. The CDR3 totals 15 residues. Germline V gene sequence: CDR1 SGHRS, CDR2 YFSETQ. CDR3 amino acids: CASSRTSGSSYEQYF. The CDR3 coding sequence is TGTGCCAGCAGTAGAACTAGCGGGAGCTCCTACGAGCAGTACTTC. The complete variable domain, with remaining parts taken from reference TRBV5-1 and TRBJ2-7, reads KAGVTQTPRYLIKTRGQQVTLSCSPISGHRSVSWYQQTPGQGLQFLFEYFSETQRNKGNFPGRFSGRQFSNSRSEMNVSTLELGDSALYLCASSRTSGSSYEQYFGPGTRLTVT.

This clonotype has only one observation. The V gene is TRBV25-1, the J gene TRBJ2-1, with a tentative D call TRBD2 (5 bases). The CDR3 has 10 residues. CDR1 MGHDK and CDR2 SYGVNS come from the germline V gene. Between the trimmed V and J ends, which lost 4 bases and 10 bases, there was a span of 5 bases. The DNA for the CDR3 is TGTGCCAGCAGTGCTAGCGAGCAGTTCTTC. Its protein product is CASSASEQFF.

There are many counts of this clonotype. The chain employs TRBV10-3 and TRBJ2-3; no definite D call. V lost 0 bases to trimming and J lost 4 bases, with 11 bases between them. The CDR3 has 15 residues. Per the germline V gene, CDR1 is ENHRY and CDR2 is SYGVKD. The CDR3 is CAISESGSPPDTQYF. The DNA for the CDR3 is TGTGCCATCAGTGAGTCTGGTTCTCCACCAGATACGCAGTATTTT.

At least ten counts were recorded for this clonotype. The chain joins TRBV5-6 to TRBJ2-5; D call uncertain. V lost 4 bases and J lost 1, with 17 bases in between. Germline CDR1 SGHDT, CDR2 YYEEEE. The CDR3 covers 16 residues. CDR3 sequence (DNA): TGTGCCAGCAGCGGAATCAACTGGGCGATCCAAGAGACCCAGTACTTC. Protein product: CASSGINWAIQETQYF.

This clonotype was detected a few times. The gene calls are TRBV29-1 and TRBJ1-1, with a tentative D call TRBD1 (6 bases). This CDR3 contains 13 residues. Looked up from germline, CDR1 is SQVTM and CDR2 is ANQGSEA. Trimming cost V 6 bases and J 1 base, with 12 bases left between them. CDR3 residues: CSVGGGANTEAFF. DNA of the CDR3: TGCAGCGTAGGGGGGGGCGCGAACACTGAAGCTTTCTTT.

V gene TRBV27 combines with J gene TRBJ1-2, with TRBD1 matching over 8 bases. Germline CDR1 is MNHEY and CDR2 is SMNVEV (reference sequence). Trimming took 2 bases from V and 6 from J; bases not matched to a gene: 5. This CDR3 has 14 amino acids. The CDR3 is CASSLRQGHNGYTF. The CDR3 bases are TGTGCCAGCAGTTTACGACAGGGGCATAATGGCTACACCTTC.

This clonotype was picked up many times. V usage is TRBV12-3 or TRBV12-4 and J usage is TRBJ1-1; D is uncertain. This CDR3 spans 13 amino acids. Trimming removed 3 bases at V and 3 bases at J, with 8 bases between. DNA of the CDR3: TGTGCCAGCAGTTTGTTACGGGACACTGAAGCTTTCTTT. Translating gives CASSLLRDTEAFF.